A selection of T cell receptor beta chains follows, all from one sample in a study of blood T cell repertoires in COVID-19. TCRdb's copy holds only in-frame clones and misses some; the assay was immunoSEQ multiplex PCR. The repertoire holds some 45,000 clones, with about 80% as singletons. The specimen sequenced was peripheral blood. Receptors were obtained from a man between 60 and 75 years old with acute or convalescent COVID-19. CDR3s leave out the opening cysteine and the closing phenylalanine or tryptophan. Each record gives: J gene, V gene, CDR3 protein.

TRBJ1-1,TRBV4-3,ASSQGGVGAITEAF
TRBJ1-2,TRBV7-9,ASSVDRGGYGYT
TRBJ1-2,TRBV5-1,ASSPRQGFGSGYT
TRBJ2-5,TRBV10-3,AITVRPQETQY
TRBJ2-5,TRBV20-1,SASPPLGSGGPQETQY
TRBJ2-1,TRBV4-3,ASSQDFQEGNEQF
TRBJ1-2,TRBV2,ASSLSPGRADGYT
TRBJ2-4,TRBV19,ASNKGRGIPNIQY
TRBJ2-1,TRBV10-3,AISRQGYGDEQF
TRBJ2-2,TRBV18,ASSPPRGTGNTGELF
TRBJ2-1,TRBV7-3,AGEGAGDEQF
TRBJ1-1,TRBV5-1,ASSRDRGSTEAF
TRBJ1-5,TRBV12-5,ASGFNPAGEASNQPQH
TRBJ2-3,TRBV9,ASGLAGGFTDTQY
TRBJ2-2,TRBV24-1,ATQSGDPGELF
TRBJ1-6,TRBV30,AWRGQGSSPLH
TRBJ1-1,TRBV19,ASSHIRDRGNTEAF
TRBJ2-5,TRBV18,ASSLSGTGGWETQY
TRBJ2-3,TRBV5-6,ASSFQGVSTDTQY
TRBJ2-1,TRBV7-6,ASSFYRAPEQF
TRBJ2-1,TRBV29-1,SVDTGQGLYNEQF
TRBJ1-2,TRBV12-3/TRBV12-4,ASSYNFYGYT
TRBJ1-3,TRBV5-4,ASRTDRAGNTIY
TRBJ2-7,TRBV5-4,ASSLRGGDEQY
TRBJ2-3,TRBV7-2,ASSTADTDTQY
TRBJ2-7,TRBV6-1,ASSERHGDEQY
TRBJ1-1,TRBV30,AWSVHGNTEAF
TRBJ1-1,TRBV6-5,ATQVGNTEAF
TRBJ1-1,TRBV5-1,ASSRLQGATEAF
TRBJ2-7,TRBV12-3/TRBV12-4,ASSPGYEQY
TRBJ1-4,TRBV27,ASSPLGQGRGKLF
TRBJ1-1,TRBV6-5,ASRIFFAGNTEAF
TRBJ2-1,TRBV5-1,ASSFRDRAHNEQF
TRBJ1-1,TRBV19,ASSIVPGGNTEAF
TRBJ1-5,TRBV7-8,ASRLGDSSNQPQH
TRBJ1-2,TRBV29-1,SVLPRTGGYGYT
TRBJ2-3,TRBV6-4,ASSDRGGSTDTQY
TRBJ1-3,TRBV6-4,ASSGVTGAGNTIY
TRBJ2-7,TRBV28,ASSRGPYEQY
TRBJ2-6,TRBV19,ASSRDISGANVLT
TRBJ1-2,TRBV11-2,ASSLDWDRGFRYGYT
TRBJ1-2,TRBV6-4,ASSDSTGGMRGYT
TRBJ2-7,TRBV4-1,ASSFERGRNEQY
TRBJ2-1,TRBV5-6,ASSLPSKQGGYNEQF
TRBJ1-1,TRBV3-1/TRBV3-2,ATTSGNRNTEAF
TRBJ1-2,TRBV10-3,AISESGTGEILIGYT
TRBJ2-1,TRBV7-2,ASSPERGAQF
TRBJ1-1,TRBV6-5,ASSPGQLNTEAF
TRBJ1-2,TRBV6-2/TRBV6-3,ASSYPGTGATNYGYT
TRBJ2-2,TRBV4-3,ASSRARGELF
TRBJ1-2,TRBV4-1,ASSPRGQNYGYT
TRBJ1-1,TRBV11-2,ASSLYRGSNTEAF
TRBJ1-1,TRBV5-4,ASSLDQDFNTEAF
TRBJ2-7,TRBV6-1,ASSEIRGYEQY
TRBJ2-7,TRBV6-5,ASSYGDRGLSEQY
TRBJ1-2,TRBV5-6,ASSEGGIYGYT
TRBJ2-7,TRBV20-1,SARRKQY
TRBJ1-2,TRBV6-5,ASKLGGLTNYGYT
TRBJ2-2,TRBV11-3,ASSQQGSDTGELF
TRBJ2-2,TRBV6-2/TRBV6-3,ASSPTGDRNTGELF